This T cell receptor beta chain comes out of a study of blood T cell repertoires in COVID-19. About the study: Sources were T cells, B-cell-depleted T cells, or PBMCs; the material itself was cDNA or gDNA.

A Seattle source enrolled patients during active infection and followed them longitudinally. Source study methods: Estimation of nucleated cell counts was performed using reference gene primer amplification. Produced via immunoSEQ multiplex PCR; TCRdb's table is partial and in-frame only. D and trimming come from the DNA, and the V and J calls and clone size come from that table. The profile shows roughly 280,000 clones, 88% of them singletons. Worth noting for this clone: Other DNA sequences in this sample translate to the same CDR3.

J gave up 2 bases and V 5 bases, and 8 bases lay outside the gene matches. The V gene's germline CDR1 is SGHRS and CDR2 YFSETQ. The CDR3 is 15 residues long. This clonotype was sampled from a woman aged 25 to 45 with COVID-19, enrolled during active disease. The gene calls are TRBV5-1 and TRBJ2-5; 8 bases fit TRBD2. Material: peripheral blood. This CDR3 is CASRLLAGGQETQYF. The CDR3 nucleotides are TGCGCCAGCAGACTCCTGGCGGGAGGTCAAGAGACCCAGTACTTC. The full variable domain, its missing parts supplied by reference TRBV5-1 and TRBJ2-5, is KAGVTQTPRYLIKTRGQQVTLSCSPISGHRSVSWYQQTPGQGLQFLFEYFSETQRNKGNFPGRFSGRQFSNSRSEMNVSTLELGDSALYLCASRLLAGGQETQYFGPGTRLLVL.